What follows describes a single T cell receptor (beta chain). Its antigen is currently not known. Base qualities are not recorded, but no much larger clone differs from it by a single base. Donors were healthy HIV-negative adults with no recently reported acute infections or vaccinations. Only Caucasian adults living in Nashville, Tennessee, USA were represented among the donors. CD4+ T cells were enriched by magnetic negative selection, after which naive cells were positively selected on CD45RA and the negative fraction was taken as the memory subset. After blood collection by leukapheresis, PBMCs were isolated using Ficoll-Histopaque density gradient centrifugation and then cryopreserved in the vapor phase of liquid nitrogen. Purity and quantity of every magnetically sorted T cell population were checked by analytical flow cytometry. Genomic DNA was isolated from every sorted fraction and measured by UV absorbance on a Nanodrop 2000c.

The data derive from a study of shared clonotypes between healthy human individuals (dated by TCRdb to about 2020). For the wider study: The cohort included three men and a couple of women between 18 and 49 years of age. Per donor, three plates each were used for CD4 naive and CD4 memory, two for CD8 naive, and one for CD8 memory. To estimate repertoire size and how much clonotype sharing occurs between individuals, the study deeply sequenced the blood TCR repertoires of several healthy adults. To increase sequencing depth and limit assay-specific biases, different laboratories used diverse techniques to prepare libraries and sequence TCR repertoires. Per donor, leukapheresis produced somewhere between about 0.85 and 8.9 billion PBMCs. Here is what the overall study found, with its caveats: Because the study included only a small number of donors, the genetic and exposure-history diversity represented was limited. Higher generation probabilities were observed for clonotypes shared by all four sorted-subset donors than for non-shared clonotypes. Incomplete sequencing was indicated by rarefaction of sorted-subset datasets, despite the large sequencing depth. Larger estimated clonotype richness was generally found for naive subsets than for memory subsets. Sampling was restricted to blood, and TCR repertoires in tissues likely differ from the TCR repertoires found in blood. Approximately 5% of naive CD4, 3% to 4% of naive CD8, approximately 2.2% of memory CD4, and more than 0.35% of memory CD8 clonotypes were shared across several donors. Based on pairwise subsampling, the degree of clonotype sharing among donors was expected to be affected by sequencing depth.

Taken from cysteine to phenylalanine, the CDR3 has 18 residues. Left in the record is the CDR3 DNA by itself, 54 bases read in frame from the first base. According to the germline V gene (reference sequence), CDR1 reads PRHDT and CDR2 reads FYEKMQ. The junction shows trimming of 5 bases on V and 5 bases on J, and the gene matches do not reach 16 bases of it. Using the deep immunoSEQ assay, TCR CDR3 regions were amplified from genomic DNA by multiplex PCR. For each cell subset, the extracted genomic DNA was distributed evenly across all wells of several immunoSEQ 96-well plates, and each plate served as one replicate. For sorted subsets, about 210 ng of genomic DNA, equivalent to some 30,000 T cell genomes, went into each replicate PCR. Purified libraries were measured with a Qubit 3.0 fluorometer, size-checked on a Bioanalyzer 2100, and measured again with the KAPA Library Quantification kit. Each immunoSEQ 96-well plate was sequenced on its own single-read 150-cycle Illumina NextSeq 550 flow cell. In the authors' own workflow: Because the immunoSEQ output held only junctional sequences and lacked quality scores, the filtering could not match the filtering applied to full-length reads. To assign V/J genes and CDR3, sequences were annotated using PyIR, a Python wrapper for IgBLAST v1.9, with IMGT germline references. Reads with weak V/J assignments (E-value above 1e-6), missing CDR3, stop codons, out-of-frame junctions, or ambiguous translated residues were removed. A V3J clonotype was defined by an identical inferred V gene, J gene, and CDR3 amino acid sequence. The percentage overlap between two repertoires was calculated by dividing the number of shared unique clonotypes by the size of the smaller repertoire. Three approaches were used to assess repertoire richness: RTK rarefaction, the Chao1 estimator, and Recon v2.1 estimates of unobserved clonotypes. Generation probabilities were computed with OLGA for all TCRbeta clonotypes obtained by the gDNA method from several donors. The source is immuneACCESS, and TCRdb retained only in-frame sequences with V and J called. Part of the clones is not carried over; for the studies checked, unresolved V genes explain less than half of this, and the remainder is unexplained. V and J calls and clone size are as listed in that table; D and trimming were resolved from the DNA. For this sample the table gives 2.3 million or so clones, of which 90% to 95% were detected only once. The ten top clones hold 0.35% to 0.45% of the sample.

What was sequenced was naive CD4+ T cells from PBMCs. This specimen's cell subset or site label, interpreted: CD45RA+ positively selected. The sequence came from a man aged 18 to 30 in good health. Some clones in this sample may be carry-over from other donors' samples. The chain was built from TRBV13 and TRBJ2-1, with 9 bases in between that match TRBD2. In nucleotide form, the sequence is TGTGCCAGCAGCCGTCTTGTAGGGGAGCGGGAGGCCAACAATGAGCAGTTCTTC. The encoded protein is CASSRLVGEREANNEQFF.